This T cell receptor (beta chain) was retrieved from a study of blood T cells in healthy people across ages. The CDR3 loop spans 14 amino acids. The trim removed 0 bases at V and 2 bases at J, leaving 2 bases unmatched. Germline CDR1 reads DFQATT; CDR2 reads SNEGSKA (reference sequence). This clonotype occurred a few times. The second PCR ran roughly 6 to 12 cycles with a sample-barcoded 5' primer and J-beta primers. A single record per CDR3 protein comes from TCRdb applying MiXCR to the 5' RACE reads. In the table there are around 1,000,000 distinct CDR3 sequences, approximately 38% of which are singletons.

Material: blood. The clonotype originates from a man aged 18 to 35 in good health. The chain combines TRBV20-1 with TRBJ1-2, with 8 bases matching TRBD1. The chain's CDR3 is CSARDRDRNYGYTF. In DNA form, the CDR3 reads TGCAGTGCTAGAGACCGGGACAGGAACTATGGCTACACCTTC.